This T cell receptor (beta chain) is from a study of tumour-infiltrating T cells in Burkitt lymphoma. Whole-study context: All epidemiological Burkitt lymphoma subtypes were represented in the cohort. Repertoire clonality predicted overall and progression-free survival. Study-level findings and limits: Several public clonotypes were shared across many Burkitt lymphoma patients.

Sequencing used immunoSEQ multiplex PCR; TCRdb keeps in-frame clones, though not all of them. The data hold several thousand clones, with 10% to 15% observed a single time. In regard to this clone: Antigen unknown.

This CDR3 is built from 16 residues. The V gene lost 3 bases and the J gene lost 3 bases, with 13 bases spanning the gap. Per germline, CDR1 SGDLS and CDR2 YYNGEE. The source of this sequence is a human donor with Burkitt lymphoma. This chain connects TRBV9 to TRBJ1-6, with TRBD1 as a possible D gene (5 bases). The sequenced sample was tumor tissue. The chain's CDR3 is CASSAATTDYNSPLHF. CDR3 nucleotides: TGTGCCAGCAGCGCCGCTACGACAGACTATAATTCACCCCTCCACTTT.